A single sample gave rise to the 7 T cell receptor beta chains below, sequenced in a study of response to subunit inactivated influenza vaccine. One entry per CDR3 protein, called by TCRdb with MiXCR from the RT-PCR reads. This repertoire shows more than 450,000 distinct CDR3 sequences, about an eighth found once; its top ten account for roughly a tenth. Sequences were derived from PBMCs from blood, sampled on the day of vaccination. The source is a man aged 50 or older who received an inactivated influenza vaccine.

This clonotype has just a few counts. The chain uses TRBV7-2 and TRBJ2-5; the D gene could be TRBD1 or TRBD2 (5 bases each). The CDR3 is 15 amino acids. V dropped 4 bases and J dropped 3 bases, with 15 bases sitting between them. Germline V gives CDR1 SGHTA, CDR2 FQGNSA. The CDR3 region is CASSSPPGRKETQYF. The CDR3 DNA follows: TGTGCCAGCAGCTCCCCCCCGGGACGGAAAGAGACCCAGTACTTC.

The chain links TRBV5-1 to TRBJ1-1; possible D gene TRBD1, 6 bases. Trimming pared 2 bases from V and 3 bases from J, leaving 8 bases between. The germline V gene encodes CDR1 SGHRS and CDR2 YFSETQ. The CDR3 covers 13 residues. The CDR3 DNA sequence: TGCGCCAGCAGCTTTCACAGGGACACTGAAGCTTTCTTT. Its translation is CASSFHRDTEAFF.

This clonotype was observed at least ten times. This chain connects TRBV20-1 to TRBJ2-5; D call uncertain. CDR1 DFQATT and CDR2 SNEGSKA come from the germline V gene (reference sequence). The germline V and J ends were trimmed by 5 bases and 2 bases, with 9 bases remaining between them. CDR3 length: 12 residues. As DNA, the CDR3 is TGCAGTGCTCCGAAGATGCAAGAGACCCAGTACTTC. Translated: CSAPKMQETQYF.

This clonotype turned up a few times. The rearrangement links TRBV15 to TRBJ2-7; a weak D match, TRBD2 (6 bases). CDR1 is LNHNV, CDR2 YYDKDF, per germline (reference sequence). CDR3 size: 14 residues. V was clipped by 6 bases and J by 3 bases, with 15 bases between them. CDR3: CATSATSPIYEQYF. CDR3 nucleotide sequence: TGTGCCACCAGTGCGACTAGTCCTATCTACGAGCAGTACTTC.

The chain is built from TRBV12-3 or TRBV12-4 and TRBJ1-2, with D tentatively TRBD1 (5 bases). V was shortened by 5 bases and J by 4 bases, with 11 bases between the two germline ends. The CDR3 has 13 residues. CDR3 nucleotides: TGTGCCAGCAGTCGGGACGGTGGCTATGGCTACACCTTC. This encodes CASSRDGGYGYTF.

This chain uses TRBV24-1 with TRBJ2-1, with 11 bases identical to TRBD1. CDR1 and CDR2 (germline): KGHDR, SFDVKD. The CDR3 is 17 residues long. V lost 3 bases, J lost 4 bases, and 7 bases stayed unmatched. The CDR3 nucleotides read TGTGCCACCAGTGATCCCCGAGGGACAGGGGGTTACAATGAGCAGTTCTTC. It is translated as CATSDPRGTGGYNEQFF.

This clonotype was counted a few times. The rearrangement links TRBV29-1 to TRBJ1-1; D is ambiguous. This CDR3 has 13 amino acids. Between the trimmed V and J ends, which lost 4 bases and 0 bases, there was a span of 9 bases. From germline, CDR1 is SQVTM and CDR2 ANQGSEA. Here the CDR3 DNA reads TGCAGCGTTGCTCCGGGTCTGAACACTGAAGCTTTCTTT. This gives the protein CSVAPGLNTEAFF.